This T cell receptor beta chain was retrieved from a study of blood T cell repertoires in COVID-19. The CDR3 sequence is 17 residues long. The ends were cut back, 0 bases at V and 1 base at J, with 14 bases in the middle. The germline CDR1 and CDR2 sequences are SGHTA and FQGTGA. There are a few counts of this clone. Sequenced by immunoSEQ multiplex PCR; TCRdb stores in-frame clones only, minus some. The sample holds 68,000 or so clones, 65% to 80% seen once. Sequenced: peripheral blood. The clonotype was recovered from a woman between 50 and 59 years old with acute or convalescent COVID-19. This rearrangement joins TRBV7-3 to TRBJ2-3, with a tentative D call TRBD2 (7 bases). In DNA, the CDR3 is TGTGCCAGCAGCTTAACGGGAGGGGGAGTCGGCACAGATACGCAGTATTTT. Protein product: CASSLTGGGVGTDTQYF.